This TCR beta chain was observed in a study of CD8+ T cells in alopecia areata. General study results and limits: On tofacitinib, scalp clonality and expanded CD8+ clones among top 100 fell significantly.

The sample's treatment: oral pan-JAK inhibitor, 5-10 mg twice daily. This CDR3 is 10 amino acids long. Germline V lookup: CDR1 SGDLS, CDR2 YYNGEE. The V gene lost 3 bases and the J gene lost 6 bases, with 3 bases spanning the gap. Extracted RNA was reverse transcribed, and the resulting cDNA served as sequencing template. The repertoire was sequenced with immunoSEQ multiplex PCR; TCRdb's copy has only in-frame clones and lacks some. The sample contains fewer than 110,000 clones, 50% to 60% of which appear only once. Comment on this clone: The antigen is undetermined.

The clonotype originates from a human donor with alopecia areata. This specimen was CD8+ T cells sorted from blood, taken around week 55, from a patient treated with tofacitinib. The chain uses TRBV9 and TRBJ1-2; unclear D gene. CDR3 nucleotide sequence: TGTGCCAGCAGCGGAAATGGCTACACCTTC. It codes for CASSGNGYTF.